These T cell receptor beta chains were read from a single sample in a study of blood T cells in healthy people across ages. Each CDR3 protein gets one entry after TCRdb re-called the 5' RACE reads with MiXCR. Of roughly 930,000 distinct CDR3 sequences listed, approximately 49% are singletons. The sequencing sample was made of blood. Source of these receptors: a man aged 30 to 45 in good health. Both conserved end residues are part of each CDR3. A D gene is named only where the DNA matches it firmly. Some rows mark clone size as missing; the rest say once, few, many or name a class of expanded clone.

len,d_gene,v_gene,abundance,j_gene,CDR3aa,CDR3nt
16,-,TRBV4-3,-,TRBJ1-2,CASSQDAREGAYGYTF,TGCGCCAGCAGCCAAGATGCCAGGGAAGGCGCCTATGGCTACACCTTC
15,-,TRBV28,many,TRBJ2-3,CASSLAGFNTDTQYF,TGTGCCAGCAGTTTGGCCGGGTTCAACACAGATACGCAGTATTTT
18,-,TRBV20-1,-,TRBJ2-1,CSATRGPGTGGIYNEQFF,TGCAGTGCGACTAGGGGGCCCGGAACGGGGGGCATCTACAATGAGCAGTTCTTC
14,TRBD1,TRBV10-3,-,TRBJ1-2,CAIRGTAYNYGYTF,TGTGCCATCAGAGGGACAGCTTATAACTATGGCTACACCTTC
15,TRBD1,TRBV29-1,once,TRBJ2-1,CSVETPGTAYNEQFF,TGCAGCGTTGAGACCCCTGGGACAGCATACAATGAGCAGTTCTTC
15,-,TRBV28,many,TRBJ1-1,CASSPPPQVNTEAFF,TGTGCCAGCAGTCCGCCGCCCCAGGTGAACACTGAAGCTTTCTTT
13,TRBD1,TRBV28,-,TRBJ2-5,CASPKQGAREQYF,TGTGCCAGCCCGAAACAGGGGGCGCGAGAGCAGTACTTC
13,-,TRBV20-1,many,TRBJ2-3,CSARGPAGNTQYF,TGCAGTGCTAGAGGACCGGCGGGAAATACGCAGTATTTT
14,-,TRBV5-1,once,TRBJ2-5,CASSLARDGKTQYF,TGCGCCAGCAGCTTGGCCAGGGATGGTAAGACCCAGTACTTC
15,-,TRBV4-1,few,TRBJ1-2,CASSQVLQGYYGYTF,TGCGCCAGCAGCCAAGTTCTTCAGGGCTACTATGGCTACACCTTC
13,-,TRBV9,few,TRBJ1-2,CASSVDPGYGYTF,TGTGCCAGCAGCGTAGACCCAGGATATGGCTACACCTTC
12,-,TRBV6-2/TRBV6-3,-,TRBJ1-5,CASNPGDQPQHF,TGTGCCAGCAACCCAGGGGATCAGCCCCAGCATTTT
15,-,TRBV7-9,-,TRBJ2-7,CASSLETAASYEQYF,TGTGCCAGCAGCTTGGAGACAGCCGCCTCCTACGAGCAGTACTTC
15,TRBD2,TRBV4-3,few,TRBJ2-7,CASSLDSGGSYEQYF,TGCGCCAGCAGCCTTGATAGCGGGGGCTCCTACGAGCAGTACTTC
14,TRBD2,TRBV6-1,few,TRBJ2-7,CASTGGGNIYEQYF,TGTGCCAGCACGGGGGGGGGCAACATCTACGAGCAGTACTTC
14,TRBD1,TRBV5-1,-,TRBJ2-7,CASSGQTGTYEQYF,TGCGCCAGCAGCGGACAGACAGGGACCTACGAGCAGTACTTC
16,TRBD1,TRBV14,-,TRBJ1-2,CASSQLGTGLVDGYTF,TGTGCCAGCAGCCAATTAGGGACAGGGTTAGTCGACGGCTACACCTTC
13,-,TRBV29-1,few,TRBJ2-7,CSVESSSSYEQYF,TGCAGCGTTGAGTCATCAAGCTCCTACGAGCAGTACTTC
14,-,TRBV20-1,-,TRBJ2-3,CSARDGQFTDTQYF,TGCAGTGCTAGAGACGGACAGTTCACAGATACGCAGTATTTT
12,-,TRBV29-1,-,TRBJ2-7,CSAGQTRSEQYF,TGCAGCGCGGGACAGACTAGGAGCGAGCAGTACTTC
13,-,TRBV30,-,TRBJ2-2,CAWSVYVPGELFF,TGTGCCTGGAGTGTATATGTTCCCGGGGAGCTGTTTTTT
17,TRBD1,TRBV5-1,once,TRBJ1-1,CASSPGTGASLNTEAFF,TGCGCCAGCAGCCCCGGGACAGGGGCCAGTTTGAACACTGAAGCTTTCTTT
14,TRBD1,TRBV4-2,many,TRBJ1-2,CASSRKDRGEGYTF,TGTGCCAGCAGCCGTAAGGACAGGGGAGAGGGCTACACCTTC
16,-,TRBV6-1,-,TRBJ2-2,CASSIRRGANTGELFF,TGTGCCAGCAGTATTCGAAGGGGCGCGAACACCGGGGAGCTGTTTTTT
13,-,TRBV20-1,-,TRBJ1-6,CSAKKDYNSPLHF,TGCAGTGCTAAAAAGGACTATAATTCACCCCTCCACTTT
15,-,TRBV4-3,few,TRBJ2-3,CASSQVKEGTDTQYF,TGCGCCAGCAGCCAAGTCAAGGAGGGCACAGATACGCAGTATTTT
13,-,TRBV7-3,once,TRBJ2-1,CASSSGGLGEQFF,TGTGCCAGCAGCTCCGGGGGGCTTGGTGAGCAGTTCTTC
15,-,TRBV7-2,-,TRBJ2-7,CASSLRGAITYEQYF,TGTGCCAGCAGCTTAAGGGGAGCGATTACCTACGAGCAGTACTTC
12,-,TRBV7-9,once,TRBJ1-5,CASRPSGQPQHF,TGTGCCAGCAGGCCCAGCGGTCAGCCCCAGCATTTT
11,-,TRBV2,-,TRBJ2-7,CATRDNYEQYF,TGTGCCACCAGAGACAACTACGAGCAGTACTTC
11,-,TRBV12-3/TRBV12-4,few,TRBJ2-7,CASSFQSEQYF,TGTGCCAGCAGTTTTCAGTCCGAGCAGTACTTC
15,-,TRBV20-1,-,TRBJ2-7,CSASDGSRLSYEQYF,TGCAGTGCTAGTGACGGGAGTAGGTTGTCGTACGAGCAGTACTTC
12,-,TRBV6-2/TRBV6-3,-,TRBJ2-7,CASSKEAYEQYF,TGTGCCAGCAGCAAGGAAGCGTACGAGCAGTACTTC
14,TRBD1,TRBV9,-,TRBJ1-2,CANPNDRGNYGYTF,TGTGCCAATCCCAACGACAGGGGGAACTATGGCTACACCTTC
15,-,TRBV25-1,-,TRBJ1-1,CASSEPGLKNTEAFF,TGTGCCAGCAGTGAACCGGGACTCAAGAACACTGAAGCTTTCTTT
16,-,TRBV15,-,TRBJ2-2,CATIEKDSPNTGELFF,TGTGCCACCATAGAAAAGGACAGCCCTAACACCGGGGAGCTGTTTTTT
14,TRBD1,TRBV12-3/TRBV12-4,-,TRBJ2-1,CASSLGVGGYEQFF,TGTGCCAGCAGTTTAGGGGTAGGGGGCTATGAGCAGTTCTTC
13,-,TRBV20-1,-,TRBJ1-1,CSELETLGTEAFF,TGCAGTGAACTGGAGACTTTGGGCACTGAAGCTTTCTTT
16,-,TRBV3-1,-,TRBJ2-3,CASSQGIDGSTDTQYF,TGTGCCAGCAGCCAAGGAATAGACGGGAGCACAGATACGCAGTATTTT
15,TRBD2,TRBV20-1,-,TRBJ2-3,CSARGERGGPDTQYF,TGCAGTGCTAGGGGAGAGCGGGGGGGCCCCGATACGCAGTATTTT
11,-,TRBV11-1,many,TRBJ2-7,CASSEQYEQYF,TGTGCCAGCAGCGAGCAATACGAGCAGTACTTC
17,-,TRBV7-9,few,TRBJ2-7,CASSLSRDGPTRPRRYF,TGTGCCAGCAGCTTATCGAGGGACGGACCCACTAGACCGAGGAGGTACTTC
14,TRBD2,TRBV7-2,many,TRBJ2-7,CASSEGLAAYEQYF,TGTGCCAGCAGCGAAGGACTAGCGGCTTACGAGCAGTACTTC
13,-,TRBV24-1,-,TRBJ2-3,CATSDGGVGTQYF,TGTGCCACCTCGGACGGAGGAGTAGGTACGCAGTATTTT
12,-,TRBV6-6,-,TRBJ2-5,CASSYPDLEQYF,TGTGCCAGCAGTTACCCCGACCTGGAGCAGTACTTC
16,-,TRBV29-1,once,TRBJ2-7,CSVKGGIGQSSYEQYF,TGCAGCGTCAAGGGGGGCATCGGGCAGTCCTCCTACGAGCAGTACTTC
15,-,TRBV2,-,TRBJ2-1,CASSGAVRGYNEQFF,TGTGCCAGCAGTGGTGCGGTAAGGGGGTACAATGAGCAGTTCTTC
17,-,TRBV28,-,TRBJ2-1,CASSIPPDRSSYNEQFF,TGTGCCAGCAGTATCCCCCCGGACAGAAGCTCCTACAATGAGCAGTTCTTC
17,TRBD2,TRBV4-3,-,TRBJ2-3,CASSQDWSGGPTNTQYF,TGCGCCAGCAGCCAAGATTGGAGCGGGGGGCCCACAAATACGCAGTATTTT
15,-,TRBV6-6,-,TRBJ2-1,CASSDGRGGTDTQFF,TGTGCCAGCAGTGACGGACGGGGAGGCACAGATACGCAGTTCTTC
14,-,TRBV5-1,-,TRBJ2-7,CASRSDGYSYERYF,TGCGCCAGCAGGTCCGACGGCTACTCCTACGAGCGGTACTTC